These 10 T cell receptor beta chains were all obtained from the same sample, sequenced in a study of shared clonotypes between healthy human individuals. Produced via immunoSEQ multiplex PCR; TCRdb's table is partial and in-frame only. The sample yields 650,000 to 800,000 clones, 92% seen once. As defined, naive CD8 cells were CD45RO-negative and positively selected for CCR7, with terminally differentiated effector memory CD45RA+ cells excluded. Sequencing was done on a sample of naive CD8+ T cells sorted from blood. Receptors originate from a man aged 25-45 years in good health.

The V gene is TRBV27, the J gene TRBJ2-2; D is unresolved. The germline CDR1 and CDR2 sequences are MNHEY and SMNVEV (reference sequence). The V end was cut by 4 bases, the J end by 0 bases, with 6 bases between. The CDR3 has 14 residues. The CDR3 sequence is CASSSLANTGELFF. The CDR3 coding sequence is TGTGCCAGCAGTTCTTTGGCGAACACCGGGGAGCTGTTTTTT.

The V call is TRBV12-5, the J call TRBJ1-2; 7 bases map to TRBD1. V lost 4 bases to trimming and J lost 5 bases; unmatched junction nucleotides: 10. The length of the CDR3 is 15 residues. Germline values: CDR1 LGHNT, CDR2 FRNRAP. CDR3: CASGYSDRDWYGYTF. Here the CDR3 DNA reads TGTGCTAGTGGTTACTCAGACAGGGATTGGTATGGCTACACCTTC.

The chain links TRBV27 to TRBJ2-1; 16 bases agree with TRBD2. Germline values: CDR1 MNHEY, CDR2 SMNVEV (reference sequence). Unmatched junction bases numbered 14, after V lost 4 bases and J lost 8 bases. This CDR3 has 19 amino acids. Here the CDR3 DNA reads TGTGCCAGCAGTTCCCCCGGGACTAGCGGGAGGGCCGGGTTCGATGAGCAGTTCTTC. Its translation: CASSSPGTSGRAGFDEQFF.

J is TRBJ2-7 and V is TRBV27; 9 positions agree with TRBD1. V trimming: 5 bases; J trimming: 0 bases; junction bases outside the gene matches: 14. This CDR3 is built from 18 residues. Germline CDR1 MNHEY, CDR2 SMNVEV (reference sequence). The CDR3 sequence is CASSRTGTGRKGSYEQYF. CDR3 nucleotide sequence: TGTGCCAGCAGTCGAACCGGGACAGGGAGAAAGGGCTCCTACGAGCAGTACTTC.

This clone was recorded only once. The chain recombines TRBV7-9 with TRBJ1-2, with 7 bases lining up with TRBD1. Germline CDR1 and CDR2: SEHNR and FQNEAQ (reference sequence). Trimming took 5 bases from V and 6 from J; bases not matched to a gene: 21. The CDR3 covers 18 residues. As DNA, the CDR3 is TGTGCCAGCAGCCCTCGTGACAGGGCGTACTCCCACCAACATGGCTACACCTTC. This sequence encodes CASSPRDRAYSHQHGYTF.

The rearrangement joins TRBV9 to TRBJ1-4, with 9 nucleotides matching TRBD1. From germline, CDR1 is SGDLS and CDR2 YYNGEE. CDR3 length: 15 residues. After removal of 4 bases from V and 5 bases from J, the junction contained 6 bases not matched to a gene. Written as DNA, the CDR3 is TGTGCCAGCAGCCCACACGGGACAGGGAATGAAAAACTGTTTTTT. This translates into CASSPHGTGNEKLFF.

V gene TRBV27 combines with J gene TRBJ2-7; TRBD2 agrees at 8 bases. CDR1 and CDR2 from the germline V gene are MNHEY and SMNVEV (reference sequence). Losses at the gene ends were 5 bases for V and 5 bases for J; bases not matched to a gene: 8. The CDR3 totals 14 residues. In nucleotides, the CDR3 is TGTGCCAGCAGTCCTCGGACTAGCCGAAACGAGCAGTACTTC. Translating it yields CASSPRTSRNEQYF.

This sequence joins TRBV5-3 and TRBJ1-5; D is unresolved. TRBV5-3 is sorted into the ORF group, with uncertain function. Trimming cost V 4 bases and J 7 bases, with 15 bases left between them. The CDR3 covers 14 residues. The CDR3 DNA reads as TGTGCCAGAAGCACCCGGGGTCTCGGGCAGCCCCAGCATTTT. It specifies CARSTRGLGQPQHF.

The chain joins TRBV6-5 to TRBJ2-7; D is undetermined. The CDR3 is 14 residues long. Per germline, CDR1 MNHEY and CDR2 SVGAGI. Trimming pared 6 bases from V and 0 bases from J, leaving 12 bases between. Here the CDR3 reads CASSPHYASYEQYF. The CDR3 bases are TGTGCCAGCAGCCCCCATTACGCCTCCTACGAGCAGTACTTC.

This chain's CDR3 is CASSTRTSGEYSYEQYF. DNA of the CDR3: TGTGCCAGTAGTACCCGGACTAGCGGGGAATACTCCTACGAGCAGTACTTC. The chain recombines TRBV19 with TRBJ2-7, with 12 bases fitting TRBD2. This CDR3 spans 17 amino acids. In germline, CDR1 is LNHDA, CDR2 SQIVND (reference sequence). V shed 4 bases, J shed 0 bases, and the junction held 7 bases outside the gene matches. Full variable domain (outside the CDR3, taken from reference TRBV19 and TRBJ2-7): DGGITQSPKYLFRKEGQNVTLSCEQNLNHDAMYWYRQDPGQGLRLIYYSQIVNDFQKGDIAEGYSVSREKKESFPLTVTSAQKNPTAFYLCASSTRTSGEYSYEQYFGPGTRLTVT.